This T cell receptor (beta chain) is drawn from a study of beta chain features in type 1 diabetes. Study-level points and caveats: In patients and controls equally, PCR might favor templates that are shorter. In cDNA sequencing, cells with high TCR expression could be over-represented. Across all four CD4+ subsets, people with type 1 diabetes showed modestly shorter TCRB CDR3s. Relative to healthy donors, patients appeared to have naive, central memory and Treg TCRB repertoires that were more similar.

Isolated RNA was reverse transcribed in full, so expressed TCRB transcripts were sequenced. Repertoires were generated with immunoSEQ multiplex PCR, while TCRdb's copy carries only in-frame clones and drops some. The sample contains just over 600,000 clones, roughly 15% of which appear only once. Ten or more counts support this clone. Its antigen is not identified. The CDR3 runs 15 residues. Trimming cost V 2 bases and J 4 bases, with 13 bases left between them. Germline-derived CDR1 and CDR2 are SGHNT and YYREEE (reference sequence). Sequenced: naive CD4+ T cells from blood. This chain links TRBV5-4 with TRBJ2-1, with no clear D. This clonotype was obtained from a man younger than 30 in good health. CDR3 bases: TGTGCCAGCAGCTTATACAGCTGGACGTACAATGAGCAGTTCTTC. This gives the protein CASSLYSWTYNEQFF.